This TCR beta chain was documented in a study of shared T cell receptors in the human thymus. The CDR3 extends over 12 amino acids. With 4 bases removed from V and 5 bases from J, the gap between germline ends came to 8 bases. Germline V gene sequence: CDR1 SNHLY, CDR2 FYNNEI. Using immunoSEQ multiplex PCR, the repertoire was profiled, and TCRdb retains in-frame clones only, with some absent. Of roughly 560,000 clones in the sample, approximately 78% were seen once. This clone was found a few times. The same sample was also studied in work on human thymus T cells. That report notes: Having surgery to correct congenital heart defects, healthy Finnish infants acted as the donors. Resections that were taken during corrective heart surgery supplied the thymus tissue. Among thymic and blood repertoires, usage of V and J genes appeared biased. Thymic repertoires overlap heavily among unrelated individuals, related research has reported.

The rearrangement uses TRBV2 and TRBJ1-1; D remains ambiguous. What was sequenced was thymocytes. This TCR was recovered from a boy under three years old with a congenital heart defect. The CDR3 region has the DNA TGTGCCAGCAGTGGCGGGAGGACTGAAGCTTTCTTT. Encoded protein: CASSGGRTEAFF.